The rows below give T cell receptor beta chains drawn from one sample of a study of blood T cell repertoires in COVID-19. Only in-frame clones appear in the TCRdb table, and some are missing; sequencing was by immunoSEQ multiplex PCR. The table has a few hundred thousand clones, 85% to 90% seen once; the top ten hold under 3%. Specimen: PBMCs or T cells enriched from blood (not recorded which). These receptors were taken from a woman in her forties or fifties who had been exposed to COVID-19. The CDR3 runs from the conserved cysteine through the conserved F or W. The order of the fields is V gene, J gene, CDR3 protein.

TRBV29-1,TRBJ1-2,CSVDRGQNYGYTF
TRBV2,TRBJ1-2,CASARGFDYGYTF
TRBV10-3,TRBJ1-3,CAISESLLLAVGNTIYF
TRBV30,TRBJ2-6,CAWSGGANRISGANVLTF
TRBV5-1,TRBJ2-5,CASSRGNGETQYF
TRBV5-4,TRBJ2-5,CASSLVGGGDRQETQYF
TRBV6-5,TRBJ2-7,CASRGLADGAHEQYF
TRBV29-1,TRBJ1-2,CSVELEALDYGYTF
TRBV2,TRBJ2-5,CASSEMGRWETQYF
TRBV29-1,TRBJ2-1,CSVGVGGGVVRGHNEQFF
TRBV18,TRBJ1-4,CASSKGAANEKLFF
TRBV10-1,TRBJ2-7,CASSELTGAKTEQYF
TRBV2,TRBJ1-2,CASSTGDAYGYTF
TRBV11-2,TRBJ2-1,CASSPQGNEQFF
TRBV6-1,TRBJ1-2,CASSEWGQGSSGYTF
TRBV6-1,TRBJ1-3,CASSESPEPKENTIYF
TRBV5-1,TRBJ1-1,CASSSIISPNRGSNTEAFF
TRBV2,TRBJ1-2,CASSEAPTGTGDQGYTF
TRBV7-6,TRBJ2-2,CASSLGIAREAGELFF
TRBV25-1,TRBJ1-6,CASSEFPSSPLHF
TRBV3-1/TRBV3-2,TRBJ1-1,CASSGTEAHTEAFF
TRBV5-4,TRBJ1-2,CASSLDSLNYGYTF
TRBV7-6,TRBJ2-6,CASSAAGAGANVLTF
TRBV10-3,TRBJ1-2,CAIRPNTPDYGYTF
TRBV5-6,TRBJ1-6,CASSSQLSTRLVSPLHF
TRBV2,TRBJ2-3,CASSDQGASADTQYF
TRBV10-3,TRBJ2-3,CAIRLAGGSDTQYF
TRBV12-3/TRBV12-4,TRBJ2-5,CARRDSGGTVNF
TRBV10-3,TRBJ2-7,CAINRTENYEQYF
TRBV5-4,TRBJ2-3,CASTSGATDTQYF
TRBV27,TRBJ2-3,CASSPAGSQRQYF
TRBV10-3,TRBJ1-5,CAISESTGTGNQPQHF
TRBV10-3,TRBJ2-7,CAISMGGEQYF
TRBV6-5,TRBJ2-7,CASSYSTRGRDEQYF
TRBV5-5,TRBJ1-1,CASSLEAGVNTEAFF
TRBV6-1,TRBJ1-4,CASSEWGGTNEKLFF
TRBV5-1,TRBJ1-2,CASSPTAAGPRNYGYTF
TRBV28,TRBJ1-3,CASSPWGTGNSGNTIYF
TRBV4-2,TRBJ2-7,CASSQLGRGKLEQYF
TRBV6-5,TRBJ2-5,CASSKSGGVRETQYF
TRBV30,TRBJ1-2,CAWGIRGYTF
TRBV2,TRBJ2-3,CASRRSTASTDTQYF
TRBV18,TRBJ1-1,CASSLTGGRNGAEAFF
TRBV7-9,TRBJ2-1,CASSLDLAGWQFF
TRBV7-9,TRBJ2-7,CASSFTDRGEYEQYF
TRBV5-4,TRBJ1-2,CASSNQGAPGYGYTF
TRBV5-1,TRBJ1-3,CASSLGGGSGNTIYF
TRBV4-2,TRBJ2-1,CASSQDAAGANEQFF
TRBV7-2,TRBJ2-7,CASSPLGGGVYEQYF
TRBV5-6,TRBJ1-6,CASSLGDRGGNSPLHF